Below, 21 T cell receptor beta chains from the same sample are listed, as sequenced in a study of a mutant IDH1 vaccine in newly diagnosed glioma. Regarding time point: week 11, during vaccination. The vaccine gave 300 ug of a 20-mer mutant IDH1 peptide subcutaneously per dose. Sequenced by immunoSEQ multiplex PCR; TCRdb stores in-frame clones only, minus some. This sample has under 55,000 clones, with over 75% found just once. Their antigens remain unidentified. Sample: PBMCs, taken from a glioma patient whose treatment included an IDH1 peptide vaccine. The receptors were gathered from a man aged 45-60 years with glioma.

This clone has a single count. The chain employs TRBV5-1 and TRBJ2-2, with a possible D match to TRBD1 (5 bases). The V and J ends lost 0 bases and 9 bases respectively, with 6 bases between them. Germline V gene lookup returns CDR1 SGHRS and CDR2 YFSETQ. The CDR3 is 12 residues long. The CDR3 loop is CASSLAGRELFF. The CDR3 DNA is TGCGCCAGCAGCTTGGCAGGGCGGGAGCTGTTTTTT.

Only one count was recorded for this clone. The chain recombines TRBV27 with TRBJ2-7, with D maybe TRBD1 (6 bases). The V gene lost 5 bases and the J gene lost 3 bases, with 20 bases spanning the gap. Germline V gene lookup returns CDR1 MNHEY and CDR2 SMNVEV (reference sequence). The CDR3 totals 16 residues. DNA of the CDR3: TGTGCCAGCAGTCGAACCCATGGCAGGGGATTCTACGAGCAGTACTTC. The encoded protein is CASSRTHGRGFYEQYF.

V is TRBV28 and J is TRBJ2-3; D is perhaps TRBD1 (6 bases). V lost 7 bases and J lost 6, with 20 bases in between. CDR1 is MDHEN and CDR2 is SYDVKM in the germline V gene. The CDR3 has 15 amino acids. CDR3 DNA: TGTGCCAGCACCCAAACCCAGGGGAGTCAGGATACGCAGTATTTT. This codes for CASTQTQGSQDTQYF.

The chain recombines TRBV5-1 with TRBJ1-1; the D is unclear. Germline loops: CDR1 SGHRS, CDR2 YFSETQ. The CDR3 has 14 residues. V lost 6 bases and J 1 base, leaving 13 bases between the germline ends. CDR3 DNA sequence: TGCGCCAGCACTCTAGGACCTTCGAACACTGAAGCTTTCTTT. Its translation: CASTLGPSNTEAFF. Full variable domain (remainder filled in from reference TRBV5-1 and TRBJ1-1): KAGVTQTPRYLIKTRGQQVTLSCSPISGHRSVSWYQQTPGQGLQFLFEYFSETQRNKGNFPGRFSGRQFSNSRSEMNVSTLELGDSALYLCASTLGPSNTEAFFGQGTRLTVV.

This clone was counted once. The chain uses TRBV4-1 and TRBJ2-7, with 8 positions matching TRBD2. CDR1 is MGHRA, CDR2 YSYEKL, per germline. Trimming removed 7 bases from V and 0 bases from J; junction bases left unmatched: 5. There are 14 residues in the CDR3. This chain's CDR3 is CASKHRGGSYEQYF. CDR3 in DNA: TGCGCCAGCAAACACCGGGGGGGCTCCTACGAGCAGTACTTC.

The chain carries TRBV28 and TRBJ2-7, with 11 bases aligning to TRBD1. This CDR3 contains 14 residues. V shed 7 bases and J 4 bases; nucleotides not matched to a gene: 6. Germline V gene data show CDR1 as MDHEN and CDR2 as SYDVKM. CDR3 loop: CASTGQGARYEQYF. The CDR3 coding sequence is TGTGCCAGCACTGGACAGGGGGCTCGGTACGAGCAGTACTTC.

Comments on this clone: This sample also contains other DNA sequences that code for the same CDR3. V is TRBV28 and J is TRBJ1-1; tentative D call: TRBD1 (6 bases). This CDR3 spans 14 amino acids. The germline gives CDR1 MDHEN, CDR2 SYDVKM. Trimming took 5 bases from V and 0 from J, leaving 10 bases between them. The CDR3 sequence: CASSGQSLNTEAFF. The CDR3 nucleotides are TGTGCCAGCAGTGGACAGAGCTTGAACACTGAAGCTTTCTTT.

The rearrangement joins TRBV15 to TRBJ2-3; TRBD1 agrees at 11 bases. This CDR3 is built from 17 residues. Per germline, CDR1 LNHNV and CDR2 YYDKDF (reference sequence). With V trimmed by 4 bases and J by 3 bases, 9 bases remained unmatched. As DNA, the CDR3 is TGTGCCACCAGCATAGGGACAGGGGGAATTCGGACAGATACGCAGTATTTT. Amino acids: CATSIGTGGIRTDTQYF. The entire variable domain, with the rest obtained from reference TRBV15 and TRBJ2-3, is as follows: DAMVIQNPRYQVTQFGKPVTLSCSQTLNHNVMYWYQQKSSQAPKLLFHYYDKDFNNEADTPDNFQSRRPNTSFCFLDIRSPGLGDTAMYLCATSIGTGGIRTDTQYFGPGTRLTVL.

V is TRBV27 and J is TRBJ1-2, with D possibly TRBD1 on 5 matching bases. The CDR3 length is 13 residues. Trimming pared 2 bases from V and 4 bases from J, leaving 8 bases between. The V gene's germline CDR1 is MNHEY and CDR2 SMNVEV (reference sequence). This CDR3 is CASSLEGSYGYTF. The CDR3 nucleotides are TGTGCCAGCAGTTTAGAGGGGAGCTATGGCTACACCTTC.

The chain combines TRBV6-5 with TRBJ2-7, with TRBD1 identical over 9 bases. CDR3 size: 16 residues. The V gene end was trimmed by 2 bases and the J gene end by 4 bases; junction bases not matched to a gene: 9. Germline V gene lookup returns CDR1 MNHEY and CDR2 SVGAGI. The CDR3 protein is CASSYPLTGGRYEQYF. In DNA, the CDR3 is TGTGCCAGCAGTTACCCCCTTACAGGGGGCAGGTACGAGCAGTACTTC.

The CDR3 DNA reads TGTGCCAGTAGTATTTCCCCCCCCGGGACAGGGGTATACGAGCAGTACTTC. This gives the protein CASSISPPGTGVYEQYF. This rearrangement joins TRBV19 to TRBJ2-7, with 10 positions matching TRBD1. Losses at the gene ends were 3 bases for V and 4 bases for J; bases not matched to a gene: 12. The CDR3 length is 17 residues. Germline V gene sequence: CDR1 LNHDA, CDR2 SQIVND (reference sequence).

The rearrangement uses TRBV19 and TRBJ2-6; 8 nucleotides align to TRBD1. V gave up 2 bases and J gave up 0 bases; unmatched junction bases: 3. CDR1 and CDR2 (germline): LNHDA, SQIVND (reference sequence). This CDR3 contains 17 residues. The CDR3 loop is CASSIRTGRSGANVLTF. CDR3 bases: TGTGCCAGTAGTATAAGGACAGGGCGCTCTGGGGCCAACGTCCTGACTTTC.

The chain combines TRBV10-3 with TRBJ2-1; D may be TRBD1 or TRBD2 (6 bases each). CDR1 and CDR2 from the germline V gene are ENHRY and SYGVKD. This CDR3 spans 19 amino acids. V was pared by 0 bases and J by 5 bases, with 23 bases between. The CDR3, as DNA: TGTGCCATCAGTGAGTCATTCGGGGGCAAAAAGTTAGGGAACAATGAGCAGTTCTTC. This sequence encodes CAISESFGGKKLGNNEQFF.

This sequence joins TRBV14 and TRBJ2-7, with TRBD1 identical over 9 bases. Germline V lookup: CDR1 SGHDN, CDR2 FVKESK. The CDR3 is made up of 14 amino acids. The V and J ends lost 4 bases and 3 bases, in that order; junction bases with no gene match: 4. Here the CDR3 reads CASSRRTGDYEQYF. The DNA for the CDR3 is TGTGCCAGCAGCCGAAGGACAGGGGACTACGAGCAGTACTTC.

The chain is built from TRBV30 and TRBJ2-7; 8 bases map to TRBD2. CDR1 and CDR2 (germline): GTSNPN, SVGIG (reference sequence). This CDR3 is built from 15 residues. The trim removed 2 bases at V and 4 bases at J, leaving 10 bases unmatched. CDR3 sequence (DNA): TGTGCCTGGAGTACCCTTGCCGGGACTAGTTACGAGCAGTACTTC. Translating it yields CAWSTLAGTSYEQYF.

The chain combines TRBV9 with TRBJ2-1; D possibly corresponds to TRBD1 (6 bases). Per germline, CDR1 SGDLS and CDR2 YYNGEE. V lost 3 bases to trimming and J lost 8 bases, with 9 bases between them. This CDR3 is built from 12 residues. CDR3 amino acids: CASSDRADEQFF. The CDR3 DNA is TGTGCCAGCAGCGACAGGGCGGATGAGCAGTTCTTC.

The chain employs TRBV5-1 and TRBJ2-1, with unresolved D. Looked up from germline, CDR1 is SGHRS and CDR2 is YFSETQ. The CDR3 totals 12 residues. Trimming took off 0 bases at V and 7 bases at J, with 5 bases between the two ends. CDR3 DNA: TGCGCCAGCAGCTTGGCACAGAATGAGCAGTTCTTC. This encodes CASSLAQNEQFF.

This clone was seen once. This rearrangement joins TRBV10-3 to TRBJ1-6; 8 bases are shared with TRBD1. CDR1 and CDR2 from the germline V gene are ENHRY and SYGVKD. V was clipped by 10 bases and J by 5 bases; unmatched bases: 4. CDR3 length equals 13 residues. The chain's CDR3 is CATVDRDNSPLHF. CDR3 coding DNA: TGTGCCACCGTGGACAGGGATAATTCACCCCTCCACTTT.

This chain uses TRBV6-1 with TRBJ2-7; TRBD1 matches at 7 bases. V trimming: 10 bases; J trimming: 3 bases; junction bases outside the gene matches: 9. The CDR3 is 13 residues long. From germline, CDR1 is MNHNS and CDR2 SASEGT. The DNA for the CDR3 is TGTGCCACCCAGGACAGACAGGGCTACGAGCAGTACTTC. Translated: CATQDRQGYEQYF.

The chain couples TRBV4-1 to TRBJ1-1; 9 bases are a match to TRBD1. Looked up from germline, CDR1 is MGHRA and CDR2 is YSYEKL. The ends lost 3 bases at V and 10 bases at J; junction bases unmatched: 24. The CDR3 has 19 residues. Written as DNA, the CDR3 is TGCGCCAGCAGCCAGGACGCGACCGGGACAGGGTCGGGTAGGGGTAGAGCTTTCTTT. Translating it yields CASSQDATGTGSGRGRAFF.

In this sample, this clone turned up once. The chain recombines TRBV5-1 with TRBJ2-3, with D possibly matching TRBD2 (7 bases). CDR3 length: 15 amino acids. Germline V gene data show CDR1 as SGHRS and CDR2 as YFSETQ. V lost 7 bases, J lost 0 bases, and 15 bases lay in between. CDR3 bases: TGCGCCAGCGGCCGAAGGGGGGGCAGCACAGATACGCAGTATTTT. Translation gives CASGRRGGSTDTQYF.